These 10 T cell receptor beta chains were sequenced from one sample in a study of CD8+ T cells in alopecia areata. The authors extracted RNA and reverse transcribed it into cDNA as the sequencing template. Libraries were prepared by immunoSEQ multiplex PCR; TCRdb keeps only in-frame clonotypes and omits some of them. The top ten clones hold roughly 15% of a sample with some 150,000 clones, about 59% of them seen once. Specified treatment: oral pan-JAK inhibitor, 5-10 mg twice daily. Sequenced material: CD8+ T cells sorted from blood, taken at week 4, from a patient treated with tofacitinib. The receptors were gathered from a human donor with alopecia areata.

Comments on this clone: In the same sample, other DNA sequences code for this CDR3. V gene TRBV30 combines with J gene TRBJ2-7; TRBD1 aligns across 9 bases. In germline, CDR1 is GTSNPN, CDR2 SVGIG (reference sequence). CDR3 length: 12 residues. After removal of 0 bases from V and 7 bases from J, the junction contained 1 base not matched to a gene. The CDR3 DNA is TGTGCCTGGAGTGTGACAGGGGGAGAGCAGTACTTC. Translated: CAWSVTGGEQYF.

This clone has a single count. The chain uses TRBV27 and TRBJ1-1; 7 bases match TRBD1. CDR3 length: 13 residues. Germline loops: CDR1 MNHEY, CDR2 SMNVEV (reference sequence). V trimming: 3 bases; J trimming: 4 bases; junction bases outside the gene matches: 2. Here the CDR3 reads CASSLEGATEAFF. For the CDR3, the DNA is TGTGCCAGCAGTTTGGAGGGGGCCACTGAAGCTTTCTTT.

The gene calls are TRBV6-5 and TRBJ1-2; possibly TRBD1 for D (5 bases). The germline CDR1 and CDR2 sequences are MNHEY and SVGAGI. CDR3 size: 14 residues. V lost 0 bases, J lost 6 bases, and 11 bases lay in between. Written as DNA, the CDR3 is TGTGCCAGCAGTTACTCGATCTGGGGGGATGGCTACACCTTC. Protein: CASSYSIWGDGYTF.

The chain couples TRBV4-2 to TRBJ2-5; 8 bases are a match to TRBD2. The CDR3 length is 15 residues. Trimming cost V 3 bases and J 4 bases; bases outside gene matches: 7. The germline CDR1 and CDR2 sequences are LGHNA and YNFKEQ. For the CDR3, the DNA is TGTGCCAGCAGCCACCCGGCTAGCGGGTCAGAGACCCAGTACTTC. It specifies CASSHPASGSETQYF.

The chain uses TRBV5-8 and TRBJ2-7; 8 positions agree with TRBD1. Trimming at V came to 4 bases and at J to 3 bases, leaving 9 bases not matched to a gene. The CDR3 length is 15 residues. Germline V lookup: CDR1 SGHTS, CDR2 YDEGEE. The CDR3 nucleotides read TGTGCCAGCAGCGAGCCGGGACAGGAATACTACGAGCAGTACTTC. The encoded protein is CASSEPGQEYYEQYF.

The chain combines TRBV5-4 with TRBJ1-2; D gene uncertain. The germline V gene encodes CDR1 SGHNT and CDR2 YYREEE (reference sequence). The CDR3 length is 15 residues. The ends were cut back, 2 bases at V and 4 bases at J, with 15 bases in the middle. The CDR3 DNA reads TGTGCCAGCAGCTTCGTCGGGGAAACCGGCTATGGCTACACCTTC. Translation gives CASSFVGETGYGYTF.

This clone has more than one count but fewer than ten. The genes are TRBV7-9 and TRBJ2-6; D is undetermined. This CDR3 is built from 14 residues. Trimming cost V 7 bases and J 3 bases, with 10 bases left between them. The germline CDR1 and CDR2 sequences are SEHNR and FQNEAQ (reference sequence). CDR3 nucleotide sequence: TGTGCCAGCAACTTCTGGTTTGGGGCCAACGTCCTGACTTTC. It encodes CASNFWFGANVLTF.

The chain's CDR3 is CASSLDYPGYEQYF. Here the CDR3 DNA reads TGTGCCAGCAGCTTAGACTACCCTGGGTACGAGCAGTACTTC. The rearrangement uses TRBV7-9 and TRBJ2-7, with D unresolved. The germline CDR1 and CDR2 sequences are SEHNR and FQNEAQ (reference sequence). The CDR3 sequence is 14 residues long. Trimming pared 1 base from V and 4 bases from J, leaving 11 bases between.

CDR3 coding DNA: TGTGCCAGCAGCTTACGGGGGGGAAACCAAGAGACCCAGTACTTC. Its translation is CASSLRGGNQETQYF. This chain joins TRBV5-6 and TRBJ2-5; the match to TRBD2 covers 8 bases. Germline CDR1 reads SGHDT; CDR2 reads YYEEEE. J was trimmed by 0 bases and V by 2 bases; bases with no gene match: 3. This CDR3 has 15 residues. The full variable domain, in which reference TRBV5-6 and TRBJ2-5 provide the parts outside the CDR3, is DAGVTQSPTHLIKTRGQQVTLRCSPKSGHDTVSWYQQALGQGPQFIFQYYEEEERQRGNFPDRFSGHQFPNYSSELNVNALLLGDSALYLCASSLRGGNQETQYFGPGTRLLVL.

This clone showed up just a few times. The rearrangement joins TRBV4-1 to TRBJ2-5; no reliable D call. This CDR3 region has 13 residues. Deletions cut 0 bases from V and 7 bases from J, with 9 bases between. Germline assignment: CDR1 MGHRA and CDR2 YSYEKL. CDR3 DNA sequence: TGCGCCAGCAGCCAAGATAGACCGGGGACCCAGTACTTC. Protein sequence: CASSQDRPGTQYF.